The present entry profiles one T cell receptor (beta chain) with its context. The CDR3 has 17 residues. The V gene end was trimmed by 5 bases and the J gene end by 5 bases; junction bases not matched to a gene: 9. Per germline, CDR1 LGHDT and CDR2 YNNKEL (reference sequence). This specimen belongs to a study of blood T cell repertoires in COVID-19. As for the study in general: Collection of acute and convalescent COVID-19 samples took place in the United States, Italy and Spain. PBMCs, B-cell-depleted T cells, or T cells provided the cDNA or gDNA that made up the material.

As handled by the study authors: Estimates of nucleated cell counts were drawn from the amplification of reference gene primers. The table came from immunoSEQ multiplex PCR; TCRdb's copy has only in-frame clones and leaves some out. V, J and clone size are taken as reported in that table, and D and trimming were inferred from the DNA itself. The sample carries 50,000 to 80,000 clones, 84% recorded once. Sequenced input: peripheral blood. The chain recombines TRBV3-1 (or the pseudogene TRBV3-2) with TRBJ1-4; 12 nucleotides line up with TRBD1. This receptor was taken from a woman in her sixties or seventies with acute or convalescent COVID-19. The CDR3, as DNA: TGTGCCAGCAGCGACGGGGACAGGGGGCATCAAAATGAAAAACTGTTTTTT. It encodes CASSDGDRGHQNEKLFF.